This T cell receptor beta chain originates from a study of blood T cell repertoires in COVID-19 (dated by TCRdb to 2020 to 2021). Background on the whole study: The collaborator samples originated in the United States, Italy and Spain and spanned the acute and convalescent phases of COVID-19. The material from the prospective study consisted of cDNA or gDNA derived from T cells, B-cell-depleted T cells, or PBMCs. The dataset comprised deeply sampled blood TCRbeta repertoires from subjects exposed to, actively infected with, or recovered from COVID-19. The repertoires were released in a freely available public database intended as a resource for research on the immune response to SARS-CoV-2. Samples were obtained from the ongoing ImmuneRACE study (first 160 participants) and from 1,000 to 1,500 subjects provided by 6 global collaborators. A de-identified subject ID, COVID-19 status, age in years and sex were almost always included in the sample metadata. Where available, HLA class I and class II types were obtained from metadata supplied by the sample provider rather than from assay-based typing. Findings and caveats that apply to the study as a whole: The amount of clinical and demographic metadata varied by source and participant and was provided uncurated.

The immunoSEQ Assay, a bias-controlled multiplex PCR, was used to amplify TCRbeta CDR3 regions from genomic DNA. The authors' pipeline ran thus. Within the assay, amplification of reference gene primers was used to estimate how many nucleated cells each sample contained. Sequence reads were collapsed and filtered to measure the absolute abundance of every unique TCRbeta CDR3 rearrangement. For each sample, productive Simpson clonality was calculated by taking the square root of Simpson's diversity index across productive rearrangements. TCRdb retrieved this table from immuneACCESS and kept in-frame rearrangements only. Not all clones are present; in checked studies, unresolved V genes account for under half, and no reason is known for the remainder. That table supplies the V and J calls and clone size; D and trimming were determined from the DNA. In this sample the table shows approximately 99,000 clones, around 84% of which occur a single time. The top ten clonotypes cover roughly 2% of the sample.

Per the germline V gene, SGHDT is the CDR1 and YYEEEE is the CDR2. Including cysteine and phenylalanine, the CDR3 has 14 amino acids. This entry keeps only the CDR3 DNA: 42 bases, framed from base 1. V is cut by 1 base and J by 2 bases, and the space between the germline ends is 10 bases. In the case of this clone: This clone's antigen is unknown. No much larger clone is present one base from it, and per-base qualities are unavailable.

The collaborating institutions used their own protocols to collect whole blood in K2EDTA tubes. For TCRbeta analysis, collaborators shipped samples in one of three forms: frozen whole blood, isolated PBMCs, or DNA extracted from either of those sample types. This TCR derives from a man aged 65 to 79 with active or convalescent COVID-19. The V and J segments used are TRBV5-6 and TRBJ2-7, and possibly TRBD2, on 6 matching bases. Sample: peripheral blood. The base sequence is TGTGCCAGCAGCTTGCCCGGGAGTACCTACGAGCAGTACTTC. Its translation reads: CASSLPGSTYEQYF.